This T cell receptor beta chain was captured in a study of T cell responses to AZD1222 COVID-19 vaccine. Profiling relied on immunoSEQ multiplex PCR, and the TCRdb table lists in-frame clones only, not all of them. Of some 250,000 clones listed, 94% are singletons. The TCR comes from an adult who received the AZD1222 COVID-19 vaccine. Sample: peripheral blood, taken 28 days after the second AZD1222 dose.

The CDR3 sequence is CASSPTTGGNQPQHF. The CDR3 DNA reads as TGTGCCAGCAGTCCAACTACAGGTGGCAATCAGCCCCAGCATTTT. This chain uses TRBV27 with TRBJ1-5; tentative D call: TRBD1 (5 bases). Trimming cost V 5 bases and J 2 bases, with 13 bases left between them. Germline V gives CDR1 MNHEY, CDR2 SMNVEV (reference sequence). The CDR3 has 15 residues.